The entry below describes one T cell receptor (beta chain). Its antigen is not known. This specimen belongs to a study of shared clonotypes between healthy human individuals. Study overall: Each donor had three CD4 naive, three CD4 memory, two CD8 naive and one CD8 memory plate. The study's findings and limits: The low donor count limited represented genetic and exposure-history diversity.

CDR1 PRHDT and CDR2 FYEKMQ come from the germline V gene (reference sequence). Trimming took 5 bases from V and 7 from J; bases not matched to a gene: 19. The CDR3 totals 17 residues. This table comes from immunoSEQ multiplex PCR, and its TCRdb copy is limited to in-frame clones, with some not included. Of about 2.1 million clones listed, 90% to 95% are singletons. Naive CD8 cells lacked CD45RO and underwent positive selection for CCR7, leaving out terminally differentiated effector memory CD45RA+ cells. The J gene is TRBJ1-2, the V gene TRBV13; 7 nucleotides agree with TRBD1. This receptor was identified in a man between 18 and 35 years old in good health. Some clones in this sample may be carry-over from other donors' samples. Sequencing was performed on naive CD8+ T cells from PBMCs. CDR3 nucleotides: TGTGCCAGCAGCCCCGGGGCCCTACAGGGGCAGCCCTTTGGCTACACCTTC. It encodes CASSPGALQGQPFGYTF.